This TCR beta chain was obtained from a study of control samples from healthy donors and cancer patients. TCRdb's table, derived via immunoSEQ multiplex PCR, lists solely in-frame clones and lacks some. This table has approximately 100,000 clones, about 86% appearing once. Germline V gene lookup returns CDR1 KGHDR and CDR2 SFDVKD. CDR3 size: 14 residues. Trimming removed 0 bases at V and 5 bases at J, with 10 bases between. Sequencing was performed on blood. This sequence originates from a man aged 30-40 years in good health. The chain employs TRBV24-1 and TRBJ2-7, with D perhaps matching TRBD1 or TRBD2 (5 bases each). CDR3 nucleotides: TGTGCCACCAGTGATTTGAGTGGGGGAGACGAGCAGTACTTC. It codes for CATSDLSGGDEQYF.